Following are 2 T cell receptor beta chains from one sample sequenced in a study of OX40 agonist ivuxolimab in advanced cancers. The library was made by the immunoSEQ multiplex PCR assay. This immuneACCESS table, as held by TCRdb, lists in-frame sequences with V and J called but not all clones. Of the missing ones, under half trace to an unresolved V gene in checked studies; the others have no known cause. The sample table shows some 21,000 clones, and approximately 73% are seen once. The ten largest clones take up 10% to 15% of the sample. The sequencing here drew on CD4+ or CD8+ T cells sorted from blood, taken in a trial of the OX40 agonist ivuxolimab. The receptor set was obtained from an adult with an advanced solid tumor such as melanoma, head and neck, liver or kidney cancer.

This clone was seen a few times. V is TRBV4-1 and J is TRBJ1-1; D not certain. V was trimmed by 4 bases and J by 1 base, leaving 4 bases between them. The CDR3 covers 12 residues. Germline CDR1 is MGHRA and CDR2 is YSYEKL. For the CDR3, the DNA is TGCGCCAGCAGCCGGACGAACACTGAAGCTTTCTTT. Protein: CASSRTNTEAFF.

The chain couples TRBV5-1 to TRBJ2-3, with 7 bases fitting TRBD1. Germline lookup yields CDR1 SGHRS and CDR2 YFSETQ. The CDR3 runs to 14 residues. V lost 9 bases, J lost 2 bases, and 9 bases stayed unmatched. The CDR3 loop is CAIPGQLLTDTQYF. Here the CDR3 DNA reads TGCGCCATCCCGGGACAGCTCCTCACAGATACGCAGTATTTT.